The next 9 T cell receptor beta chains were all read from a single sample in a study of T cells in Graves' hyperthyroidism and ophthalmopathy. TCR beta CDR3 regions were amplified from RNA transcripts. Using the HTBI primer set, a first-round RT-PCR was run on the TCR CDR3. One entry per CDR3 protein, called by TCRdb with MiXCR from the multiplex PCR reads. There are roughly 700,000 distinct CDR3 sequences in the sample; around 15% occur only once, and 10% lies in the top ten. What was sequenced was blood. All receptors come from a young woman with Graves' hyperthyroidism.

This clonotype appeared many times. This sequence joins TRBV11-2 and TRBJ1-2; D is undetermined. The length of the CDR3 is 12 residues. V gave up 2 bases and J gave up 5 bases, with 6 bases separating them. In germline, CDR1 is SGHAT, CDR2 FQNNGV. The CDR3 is CASSLIEYGYTF. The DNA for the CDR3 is TGTGCCAGCAGCTTAATCGAGTATGGCTACACCTTC.

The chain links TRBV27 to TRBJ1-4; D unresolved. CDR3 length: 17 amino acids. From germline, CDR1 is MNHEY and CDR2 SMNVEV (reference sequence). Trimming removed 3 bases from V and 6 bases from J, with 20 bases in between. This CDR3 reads CASSFIPQLGGHEKLFF. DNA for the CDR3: TGTGCCAGCAGTTTTATTCCACAGTTGGGTGGACATGAAAAACTGTTTTTT.

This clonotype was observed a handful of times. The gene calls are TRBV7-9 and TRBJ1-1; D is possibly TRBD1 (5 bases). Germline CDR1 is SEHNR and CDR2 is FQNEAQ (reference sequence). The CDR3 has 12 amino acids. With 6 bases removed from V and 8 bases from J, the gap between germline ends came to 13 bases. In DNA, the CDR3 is TGTGCCAGCAGTATACCGGGACTAGAAGCTTTCTTT. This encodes CASSIPGLEAFF.

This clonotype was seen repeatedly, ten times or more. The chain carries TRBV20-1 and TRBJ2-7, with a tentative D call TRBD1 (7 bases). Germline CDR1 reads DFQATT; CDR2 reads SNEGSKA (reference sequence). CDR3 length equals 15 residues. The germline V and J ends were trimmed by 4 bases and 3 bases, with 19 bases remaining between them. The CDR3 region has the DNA TGCAGTGCTATCGCGACGGCAGGGGGAGGCTACGAGCAGTACTTC. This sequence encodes CSAIATAGGGYEQYF.

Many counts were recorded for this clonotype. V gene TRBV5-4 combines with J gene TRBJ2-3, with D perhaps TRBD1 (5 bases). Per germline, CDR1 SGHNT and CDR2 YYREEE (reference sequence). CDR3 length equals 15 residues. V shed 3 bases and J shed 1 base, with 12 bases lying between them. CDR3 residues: CASSSTQGGTDTQYF. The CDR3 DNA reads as TGTGCCAGCAGCTCCACCCAGGGTGGCACAGATACGCAGTATTTT.

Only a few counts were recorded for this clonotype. The DNA for the CDR3 is TGCAGTGCTGCCCGTGGACTAGGCAATCAGCCCCAGCATTTT. This encodes CSAARGLGNQPQHF. The rearrangement links TRBV20-1 to TRBJ1-5; D is undetermined. V was cut by 5 bases and J by 2 bases, with 13 bases left in between. From germline, CDR1 is DFQATT and CDR2 SNEGSKA (reference sequence). This CDR3 spans 14 amino acids.

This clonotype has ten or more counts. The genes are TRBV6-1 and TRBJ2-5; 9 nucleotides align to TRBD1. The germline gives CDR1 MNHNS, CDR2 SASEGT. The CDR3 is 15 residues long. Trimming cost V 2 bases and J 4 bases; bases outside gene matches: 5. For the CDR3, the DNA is TGTGCCAGCAGTGAAAGTCCGGACAGGGGAGAGACCCAGTACTTC. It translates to CASSESPDRGETQYF.

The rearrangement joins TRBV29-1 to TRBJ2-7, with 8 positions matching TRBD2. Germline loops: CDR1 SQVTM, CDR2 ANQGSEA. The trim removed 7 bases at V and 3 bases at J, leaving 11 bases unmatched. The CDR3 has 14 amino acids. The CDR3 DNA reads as TGCAGCGGGGATCTAGCGGGCAAGGTCTACGAGCAGTACTTC. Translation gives CSGDLAGKVYEQYF.

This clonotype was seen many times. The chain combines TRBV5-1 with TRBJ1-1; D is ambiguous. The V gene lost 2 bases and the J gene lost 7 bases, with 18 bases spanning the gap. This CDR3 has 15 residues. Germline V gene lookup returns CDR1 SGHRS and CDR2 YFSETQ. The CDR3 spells CASSLNSLYGGEAFF. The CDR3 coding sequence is TGCGCCAGCAGCTTAAACAGTCTTTATGGTGGTGAAGCTTTCTTT.